The entry that follows covers one T cell receptor beta chain sequence. No antigen is known for it. The sample is drawn from a study of beta chain features in type 1 diabetes. General study points: Here, the possible influence of HLA type (on TCRB rearrangement) remained unresolved. Type 1 diabetes patients had moderately but significantly shorter TCRB CDR3s in all four CD4+ subsets.

The investigators reverse transcribed all of the isolated RNA, so they sequenced expressed TCRB transcripts. Here immunoSEQ multiplex PCR was the method, and the copy in TCRdb shows in-frame clones only, minus some. The profile shows approximately 730,000 clones, roughly 12% of them singletons. CDR3 size: 15 residues. The ends lost 5 bases at V and 6 bases at J; junction bases unmatched: 7. The germline V gene has CDR1 KGHSH and CDR2 LQKENI. The rearrangement links TRBV18 to TRBJ2-1, with 10 bases identical to TRBD1. This sequence was found in a man aged 18 to 29 with type 1 diabetes. The sample taken for sequencing was naive CD4+ T cells from blood. This CDR3 is CASSAGTGVPNEQFF. Written as DNA, the CDR3 is TGTGCCAGCTCAGCCGGGACAGGGGTCCCCAATGAGCAGTTCTTC.